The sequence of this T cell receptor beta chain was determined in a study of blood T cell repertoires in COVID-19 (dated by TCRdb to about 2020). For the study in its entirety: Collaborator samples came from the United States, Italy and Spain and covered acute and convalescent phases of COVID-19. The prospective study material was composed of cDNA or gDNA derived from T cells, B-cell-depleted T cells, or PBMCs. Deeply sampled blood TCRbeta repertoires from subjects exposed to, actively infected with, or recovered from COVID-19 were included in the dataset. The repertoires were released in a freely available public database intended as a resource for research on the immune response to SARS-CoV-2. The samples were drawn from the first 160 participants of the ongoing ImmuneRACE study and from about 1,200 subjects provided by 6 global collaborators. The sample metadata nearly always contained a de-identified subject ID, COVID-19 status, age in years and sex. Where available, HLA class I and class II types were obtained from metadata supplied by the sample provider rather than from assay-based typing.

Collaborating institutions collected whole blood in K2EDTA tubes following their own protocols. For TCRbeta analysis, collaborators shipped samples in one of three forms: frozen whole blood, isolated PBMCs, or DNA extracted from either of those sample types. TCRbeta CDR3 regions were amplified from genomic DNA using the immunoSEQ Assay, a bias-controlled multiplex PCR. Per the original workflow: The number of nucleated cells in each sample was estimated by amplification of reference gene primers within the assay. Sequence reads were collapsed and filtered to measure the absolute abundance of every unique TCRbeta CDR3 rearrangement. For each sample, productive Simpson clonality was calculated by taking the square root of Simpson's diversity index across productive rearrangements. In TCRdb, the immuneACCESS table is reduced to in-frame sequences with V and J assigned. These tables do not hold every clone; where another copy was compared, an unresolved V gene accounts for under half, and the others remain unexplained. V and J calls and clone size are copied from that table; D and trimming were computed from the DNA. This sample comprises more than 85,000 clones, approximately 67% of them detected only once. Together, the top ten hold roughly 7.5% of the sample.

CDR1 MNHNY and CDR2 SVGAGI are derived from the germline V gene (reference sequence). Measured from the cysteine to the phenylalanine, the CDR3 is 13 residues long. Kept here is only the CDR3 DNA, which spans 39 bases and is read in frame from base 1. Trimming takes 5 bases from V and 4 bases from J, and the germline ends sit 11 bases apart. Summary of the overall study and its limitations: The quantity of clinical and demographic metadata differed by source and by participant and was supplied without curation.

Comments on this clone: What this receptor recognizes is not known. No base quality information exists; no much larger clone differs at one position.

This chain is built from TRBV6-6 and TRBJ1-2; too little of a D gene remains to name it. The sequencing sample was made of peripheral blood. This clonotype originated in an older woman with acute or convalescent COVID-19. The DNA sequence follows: TGTGCCAGCAGTCACAAACAGCTCTATGGCTACACCTTC. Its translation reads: CASSHKQLYGYTF.